This TCR beta chain was obtained from a study of Graves' ophthalmopathy and Graves' hyperthyroidism. Findings of the study overall: Appearing in blood as well were most expanded thyroid clonotypes above 0.001 frequency. For predicting ophthalmopathy progression, the model had 70.59% sensitivity and roughly 72% specificity. Ophthalmopathy versus stable hyperthyroidism: 13-signature model gave less than 90% sensitivity, roughly 81% specificity.

Isolation of PBMCs was performed using 9.5 to 10 ml of fresh peripheral blood. Scientists amplified the TCR beta CDR3 regions from RNA transcripts. Second-round multiplex PCR came after first-round RT-PCR with HTBI primers. TCRdb ran MiXCR on the multiplex PCR reads and lists one entry per CDR3 protein. The sample carries 300,000 to 350,000 distinct CDR3 sequences, roughly a sixth recorded once. Notes on this clonotype: Its antigen is as yet unknown.

V was trimmed by 4 bases and J by 8 bases, leaving 15 bases between them. Germline V gives CDR1 SEHNR, CDR2 FQNEAQ (reference sequence). The CDR3 totals 15 residues. The TCR sequence derives from an adult man with Graves' ophthalmopathy. The J gene is TRBJ1-6, the V gene TRBV7-9; maybe TRBD1 (5 bases). Sequencing was carried out using peripheral blood. The CDR3 reads CASSYRIPLDSPLHF. CDR3 bases: TGTGCCAGCAGCTACAGGATTCCTCTTGATTCACCCCTCCACTTT.